At least ten counts were recorded for the clone carrying this TCR beta chain. Time point meaning: newly diagnosed GD, antithyroid drugs for less than 3 months. Extracted RNA from PBMCs served as the source of the TCR library. Germline V gene data show CDR1 as DFQATT and CDR2 as SNEGSKA (reference sequence). The ends were cut back, 5 bases at V and 4 bases at J, with 15 bases in the middle. The CDR3 has 14 amino acids. This sample was included in a study of regulatory T cells in long-lasting Graves disease. Construction of TCR beta libraries relied on iRepertoire HTBI primers and on Arm-PCR targeting CDR3 regions. TCRdb used MiXCR to reprocess the multiplex PCR reads, holding one entry per CDR3 protein. The table records around 500,000 distinct CDR3 sequences, around 12% of them present only once. This sample also belongs to another study, concerning T cells in Graves' hyperthyroidism and ophthalmopathy. That report adds: HTBI primers were used for first-round RT-PCR of the TCR CDR3.

This chain connects TRBV20-1 to TRBJ1-3; D remains unclear. The sequences come from peripheral blood mononuclear cells (PBMCs), collected at new diagnosis, from a patient treated with antithyroid drugs. This TCR came from a woman aged 25 to 45 with Graves disease. CDR3: CSASDGIQGNTIYF. CDR3 DNA sequence: TGCAGTGCTTCGGACGGAATACAAGGAAACACCATATATTTT.